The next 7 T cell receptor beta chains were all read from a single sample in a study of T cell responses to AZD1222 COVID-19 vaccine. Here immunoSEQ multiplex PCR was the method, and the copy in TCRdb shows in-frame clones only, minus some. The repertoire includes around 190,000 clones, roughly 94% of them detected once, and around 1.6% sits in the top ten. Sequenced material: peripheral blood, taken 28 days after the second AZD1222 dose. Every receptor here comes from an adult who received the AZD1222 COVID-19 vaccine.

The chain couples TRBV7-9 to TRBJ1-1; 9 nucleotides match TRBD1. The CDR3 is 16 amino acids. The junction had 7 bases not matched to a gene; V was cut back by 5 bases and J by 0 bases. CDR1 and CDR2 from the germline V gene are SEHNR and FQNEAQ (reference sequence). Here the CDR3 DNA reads TGTGCCAGCAGCCAGGGACAGGGAAGAGTGAACACTGAAGCTTTCTTT. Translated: CASSQGQGRVNTEAFF.

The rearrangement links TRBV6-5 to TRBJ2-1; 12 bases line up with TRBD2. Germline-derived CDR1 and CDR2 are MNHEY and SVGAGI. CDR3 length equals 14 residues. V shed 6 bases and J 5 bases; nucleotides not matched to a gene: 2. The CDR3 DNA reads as TGTGCCAGCAGGACTAGCGGGAGTGACAATGAGCAGTTCTTC. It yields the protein CASRTSGSDNEQFF.

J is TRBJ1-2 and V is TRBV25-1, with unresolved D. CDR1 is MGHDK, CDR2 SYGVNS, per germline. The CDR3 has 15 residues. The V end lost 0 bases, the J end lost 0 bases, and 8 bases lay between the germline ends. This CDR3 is CASSEYASANYGYTF. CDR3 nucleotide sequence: TGTGCCAGCAGTGAATATGCCTCAGCTAACTATGGCTACACCTTC.

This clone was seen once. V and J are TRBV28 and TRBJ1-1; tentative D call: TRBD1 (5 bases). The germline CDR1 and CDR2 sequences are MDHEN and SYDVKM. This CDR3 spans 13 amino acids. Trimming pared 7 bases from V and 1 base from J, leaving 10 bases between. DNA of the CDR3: TGTGCCAGCACACAGGCTCGGAACACTGAAGCTTTCTTT. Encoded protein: CASTQARNTEAFF.

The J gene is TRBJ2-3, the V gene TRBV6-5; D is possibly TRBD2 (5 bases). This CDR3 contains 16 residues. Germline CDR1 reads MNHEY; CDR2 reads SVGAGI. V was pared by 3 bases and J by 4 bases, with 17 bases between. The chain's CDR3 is CASSYGRSVGPDTQYF. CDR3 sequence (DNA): TGTGCCAGCAGTTATGGTCGTAGCGTGGGCCCAGATACGCAGTATTTT.

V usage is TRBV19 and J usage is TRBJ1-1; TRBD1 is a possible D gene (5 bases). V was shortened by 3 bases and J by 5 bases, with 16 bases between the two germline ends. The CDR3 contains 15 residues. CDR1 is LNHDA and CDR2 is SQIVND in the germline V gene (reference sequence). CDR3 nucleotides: TGTGCCAGTAGTATGGCCCAGGGAGAATCTACTGAAGCTTTCTTT. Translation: CASSMAQGESTEAFF.

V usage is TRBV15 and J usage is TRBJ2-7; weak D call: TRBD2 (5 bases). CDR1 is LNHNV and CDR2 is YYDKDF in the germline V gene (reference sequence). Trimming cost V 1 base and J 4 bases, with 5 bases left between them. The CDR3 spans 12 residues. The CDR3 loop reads CATSRGEYEQYF. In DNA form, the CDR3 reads TGTGCCACCAGCAGAGGGGAGTACGAGCAGTACTTC.